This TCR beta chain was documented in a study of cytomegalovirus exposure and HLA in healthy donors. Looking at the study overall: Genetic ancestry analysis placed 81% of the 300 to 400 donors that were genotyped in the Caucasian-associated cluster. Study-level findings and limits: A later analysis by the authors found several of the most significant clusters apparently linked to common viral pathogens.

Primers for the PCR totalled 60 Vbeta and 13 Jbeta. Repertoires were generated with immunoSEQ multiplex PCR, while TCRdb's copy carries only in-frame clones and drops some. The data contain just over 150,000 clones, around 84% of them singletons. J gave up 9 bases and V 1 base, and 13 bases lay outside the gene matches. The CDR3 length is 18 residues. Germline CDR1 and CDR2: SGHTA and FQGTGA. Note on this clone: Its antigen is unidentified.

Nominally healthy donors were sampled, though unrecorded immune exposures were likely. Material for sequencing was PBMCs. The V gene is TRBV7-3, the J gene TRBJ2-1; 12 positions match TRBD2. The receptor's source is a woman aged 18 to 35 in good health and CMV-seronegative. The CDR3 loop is CASSLIPPTSGSIGEQFF. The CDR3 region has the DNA TGTGCCAGCAGCTTAATTCCCCCGACTAGCGGGAGTATAGGTGAGCAGTTCTTC. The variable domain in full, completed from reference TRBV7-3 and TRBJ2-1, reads GAGVSQTPSNKVTEKGKYVELRCDPISGHTALYWYRQSLGQGPEFLIYFQGTGAADDSGLPNDRFFAVRPEGSVSTLKIQRTERGDSAVYLCASSLIPPTSGSIGEQFFGPGTRLTVL.